These 29 T cell receptor beta chains were all obtained from the same sample, sequenced in a study of regulatory T cells in long-lasting Graves disease. Building the TCR beta libraries relied on iRepertoire HTBI primers, and CDR3 regions underwent Arm-PCR. A single record per CDR3 protein comes from TCRdb applying MiXCR to the multiplex PCR reads. The sample has about 460,000 distinct CDR3 sequences; approximately 15% are singletons. Sample time point: newly diagnosed GD, antithyroid drugs for less than 3 months. The TCR library was prepared using RNA isolated from PBMCs. These data were likewise used in another study, on T cells in Graves' hyperthyroidism and ophthalmopathy.

The source was peripheral blood mononuclear cells (PBMCs), collected at new diagnosis, from a patient treated with antithyroid drugs. The receptors were sampled from a woman in her forties or fifties with Graves disease.

Concerning this clonotype: One end of the junction does not line up with germline, which may come from a read error. The gene calls are TRBV27 and TRBJ1-4; D is unresolved. CDR1 and CDR2 from the germline V gene are MNHEY and SMNVEV (reference sequence). The CDR3 is made up of 13 amino acids. CDR3 sequence reads: CASSLRPSERLFF. CDR3 in DNA: TGTGCCAGCAGTTTGAGGCCAAGCGAAAGACTGTTTTTT.

This clonotype was seen more than once but under ten times. V is TRBV6-5 and J is TRBJ2-1; maybe TRBD1 (6 bases). CDR3 length equals 15 residues. V was cut by 4 bases and J by 8 bases, with 18 bases left in between. Germline V gives CDR1 MNHEY, CDR2 SVGAGI. CDR3 DNA: TGTGCCAGCAGTTCACCGGGACAAGGAGTATATGAGCAGTTCTTC. It codes for CASSSPGQGVYEQFF.

This clonotype has a handful of counts. The CDR3 DNA reads as TGTGCCAGCAGTAATCGACCAGATACGCAGTATTTT. This encodes CASSNRPDTQYF. The chain recombines TRBV6-1 with TRBJ2-3, with D unclear. V lost 5 bases, J lost 4 bases, and 7 bases lay in between. The CDR3 loop spans 12 amino acids. Germline V CDR1 and CDR2: MNHNS, SASEGT.

To note about this clonotype: A much larger clone lies a single base off, so this may be a read error. This rearrangement joins TRBV6-2 or TRBV6-3 to TRBJ2-6; a weak D match, TRBD2 (5 bases). The length of the CDR3 is 19 residues. Between the trimmed V and J ends, which lost 5 bases and 2 bases, there was a span of 22 bases. CDR1 is MNHEY and CDR2 is SVGEGT in the germline V gene. DNA for the CDR3: TGTGCCAGCAGTGAAGCTTTGCTGCGGGCTCTTGCTGGGGCCAACGTCCTGACTTTC. Translated, it gives CASSEALLRALAGANVLTF.

This clonotype was counted at least ten times. V usage is TRBV7-9 and J usage is TRBJ2-1, with D uncertain. V dropped 5 bases and J dropped 5 bases, with 13 bases sitting between them. There are 14 residues in the CDR3. From germline, CDR1 is SEHNR and CDR2 FQNEAQ (reference sequence). This chain's CDR3 is CASSGQGSHNEQFF. The CDR3 DNA sequence: TGTGCCAGCAGCGGCCAAGGGTCTCACAATGAGCAGTTCTTC.

V usage is TRBV11-2 and J usage is TRBJ2-1; D not certain. This CDR3 contains 18 residues. The V gene lost 4 bases and the J gene lost 6 bases, with 25 bases spanning the gap. Germline CDR1 and CDR2: SGHAT and FQNNGV. For the CDR3, the DNA is TGTGCCAGCAGCTCAGAACGGGTGAGATTGGAACGCTGCAATGAGCAGTTCTTC. Encoded protein: CASSSERVRLERCNEQFF.

Regarding this clonotype: This may come from a read error, since a much larger clone is one base off. Since the CDR3 does not end with the conserved phenylalanine or tryptophan, this likely comes from a read error. The chain employs TRBV7-3 and TRBJ2-1; TRBD2 agrees at 10 bases. Per the germline V gene, CDR1 is SGHTA and CDR2 is FQGTGA. The CDR3 covers 18 residues. J gave up 7 bases and V 3 bases, and 15 bases lay outside the gene matches. This chain's CDR3 is CASSLEPLLAGVGNEQFC. Here the CDR3 DNA reads TGTGCCAGCAGCTTGGAGCCCCTTCTAGCGGGAGTCGGAAATGAGCAGTTCTGC.

The CDR3 coding sequence is TGTGCCAGCAGTGGGGCTGGGGGGACTGGGGCCAACGTCCTGACTTTC. Translated, it gives CASSGAGGTGANVLTF. This sequence joins TRBV6-1 and TRBJ2-6; D possibly corresponds to TRBD2 (6 bases). Looked up from germline, CDR1 is MNHNS and CDR2 is SASEGT. V was cut by 4 bases and J by 2 bases, with 12 bases left in between. The CDR3 is made up of 16 amino acids.

The V call is TRBV2, the J call TRBJ1-2; D may be TRBD1 (5 bases). Germline-derived CDR1 and CDR2 are SNHLY and FYNNEI. There are 14 residues in the CDR3. The V gene lost 4 bases and the J gene lost 4 bases, with 13 bases spanning the gap. CDR3 loop: CASSVKGSPYGYTF. DNA for the CDR3: TGTGCCAGCAGTGTAAAGGGGAGCCCCTATGGCTACACCTTC. The whole variable domain, remainder taken from reference TRBV2 and TRBJ1-2, is EPEVTQTPSHQVTQMGQEVILRCVPISNHLYFYWYRQILGQKVEFLVSFYNNEISEKSEIFDDQFSVERPDGSNFTLKIRSTKLEDSAMYFCASSVKGSPYGYTFGSGTRLTVV.

The CDR3 sequence is CASSIGQGTYNEQFF. The CDR3, as DNA: TGTGCCAGTAGTATCGGTCAGGGGACCTACAATGAGCAGTTCTTC. The J gene is TRBJ2-1, the V gene TRBV19, with D tentatively TRBD1 (6 bases). V lost 3 bases and J lost 2, with 11 bases in between. Germline CDR1 is LNHDA and CDR2 is SQIVND (reference sequence). The length of the CDR3 is 15 residues.

This clonotype was seen a handful of times. The rearrangement joins TRBV29-1 to TRBJ2-3; 8 bases align to TRBD2. This CDR3 region has 20 residues. V lost 3 bases and J lost 4; bases outside the gene matches: 24. Germline V gene lookup returns CDR1 SQVTM and CDR2 ANQGSEA. The CDR3 bases are TGCAGCGTTGACACCTTTACCCAGGGAGGGAGAAGCGGGAGACCAGATACGCAGTATTTT. Translation: CSVDTFTQGGRSGRPDTQYF.

This clonotype came up many times. This sequence joins TRBV5-1 and TRBJ2-5; perhaps TRBD2 as D (6 bases). The germline V gene has CDR1 SGHRS and CDR2 YFSETQ. CDR3 length equals 15 residues. Trimming pared 7 bases from V and 2 bases from J, leaving 18 bases between. For the CDR3, the DNA is TGCGCCAGCTCAAACGATGGGGGGATGCAAGAGACCCAGTACTTC. As protein: CASSNDGGMQETQYF.

In this sample, this clonotype turned up many times. CDR3 in amino acids: CASSLEGAATGELFF. The CDR3 DNA sequence: TGTGCCAGCAGCTTAGAAGGGGCAGCCACCGGGGAGCTGTTTTTT. The V call is TRBV11-2, the J call TRBJ2-2; the D gene is possibly TRBD1 (5 bases). Trimming pared 0 bases from V and 4 bases from J, leaving 9 bases between. This CDR3 is 15 amino acids long. Germline V gives CDR1 SGHAT, CDR2 FQNNGV.

Turning to this clonotype: As the CDR3 is not closed by the conserved phenylalanine or tryptophan, this likely results from a read error. This rearrangement joins TRBV3-1 to TRBJ2-3, with a weak D call TRBD1 (6 bases). The V end was cut by 5 bases, the J end by 1 base, with 16 bases between. This CDR3 is built from 16 residues. Germline V gene data show CDR1 as LGHDT and CDR2 as YNNKEL (reference sequence). CDR3 protein: CASSSHLGARTDTQYL. The CDR3 DNA reads as TGTGCCAGCAGCTCCCATTTGGGGGCCCGCACAGATACGCAGTATTTG.

This clonotype was seen repeatedly, ten times or more. The V call is TRBV12-5, the J call TRBJ2-7; D unresolved. V shed 1 base and J shed 4 bases, with 20 bases lying between them. The CDR3 covers 17 residues. Germline assignment: CDR1 LGHNT and CDR2 FRNRAP. The CDR3, as DNA: TGTGCTAGTGGTTTGGATGGGCACCGGCGGCCAATTTACGAGCAGTACTTC. Its protein product is CASGLDGHRRPIYEQYF.

The sample holds one count of this clonotype. A much more abundant neighbour one base away suggests this may be a read error. The rearrangement uses TRBV7-8 and TRBJ2-1, with D unclear. Trimming removed 1 base from V and 8 bases from J, with 21 bases in between. This CDR3 has 17 amino acids. CDR1 is SGHVS and CDR2 is FQNEAQ in the germline V gene. The CDR3 nucleotides read TGTGCCAGCAGCTTAGTATGTCAAGGCGGAGTAGAACATGAGCAGTTCTTC. Amino acids: CASSLVCQGGVEHEQFF.

This clonotype was recorded many times. The rearrangement links TRBV18 to TRBJ2-1; a weak D match, TRBD2 (6 bases). The V gene lost 1 base and the J gene lost 10 bases, with 11 bases spanning the gap. CDR3 length equals 13 residues. Germline-derived CDR1 and CDR2 are KGHSH and LQKENI. CDR3 residues: CASSPQALAEQFF. For the CDR3, the DNA is TGTGCCAGCTCACCACAGGCGCTAGCGGAGCAGTTCTTC.

This clonotype was detected many times. This chain connects TRBV11-2 to TRBJ2-3; tentatively, D is TRBD1 (6 bases). CDR1 and CDR2 from the germline V gene are SGHAT and FQNNGV. The CDR3 contains 14 residues. V lost 1 base and J lost 4, with 9 bases in between. The CDR3 sequence: CASSLVYRADTQYF. The CDR3 DNA follows: TGTGCCAGCAGCTTAGTGTACAGGGCAGATACGCAGTATTTT.

V usage is TRBV29-1 and J usage is TRBJ1-1; perhaps TRBD1 as D (5 bases). This CDR3 region has 13 residues. Germline V lookup: CDR1 SQVTM, CDR2 ANQGSEA. Trimming shortened V by 6 bases and J by 0 bases, and 11 bases separated the two germline ends. CDR3 region: CSVGTLLNTEAFF. The CDR3 DNA is TGCAGCGTAGGGACTCTGCTGAACACTGAAGCTTTCTTT.

At least ten counts were recorded for this clonotype. The rearrangement links TRBV29-1 to TRBJ2-7; maybe TRBD2 (6 bases). Germline-derived CDR1 and CDR2 are SQVTM and ANQGSEA. With 1 base removed from V and 5 bases from J, the gap between germline ends came to 12 bases. This CDR3 is 13 amino acids long. The CDR3 loop reads CSVEAGVGDEQYF. DNA of the CDR3: TGCAGCGTTGAAGCGGGAGTTGGCGACGAGCAGTACTTC.

The chain recombines TRBV29-1 with TRBJ2-1, with 12 bases identical to TRBD2. The germline gives CDR1 SQVTM, CDR2 ANQGSEA. The CDR3 runs to 16 residues. The junction had 8 bases not matched to a gene; V was cut back by 4 bases and J by 4 bases. CDR3 amino acids: CSVVPTSGRTYNEQFF. The CDR3 bases are TGCAGCGTTGTACCAACTAGCGGGAGGACATACAATGAGCAGTTCTTC.

V gene TRBV9 combines with J gene TRBJ2-1; 13 bases map to TRBD2. The CDR3 is 21 residues long. The germline V gene has CDR1 SGDLS and CDR2 YYNGEE. Trimming took 0 bases from V and 1 from J; bases not matched to a gene: 13. The CDR3 bases are TGTGCCAGCAGCGTAGCCCTCCCCACTAGCGGGAGGGCCGAGTCCTACAATGAGCAGTTCTTC. This translates into CASSVALPTSGRAESYNEQFF.

Turning to this clonotype: The CDR3 does not end in the conserved phenylalanine or tryptophan, so this is likely a read error. J is TRBJ1-2 and V is TRBV30; weak D call: TRBD1 (6 bases). Germline assignment: CDR1 GTSNPN and CDR2 SVGIG (reference sequence). The CDR3 covers 13 residues. This CDR3 is CAWKLDRNYSYTS. CDR3 coding DNA: TGTGCCTGGAAACTTGACAGGAACTATAGCTACACCTCC.

This CDR3 reads CAWRGHSSYEQYF. Here the CDR3 DNA reads TGTGCCTGGAGGGGACATAGCTCCTACGAGCAGTACTTC. The chain joins TRBV30 to TRBJ2-7, with D possibly being TRBD1 (6 bases). The CDR3 consists of 13 residues. V shed 3 bases and J shed 0 bases, with 9 bases lying between them. The germline CDR1 and CDR2 sequences are GTSNPN and SVGIG (reference sequence).

Ten or more counts support this clonotype. The chain combines TRBV16 with TRBJ1-1, with D possibly matching TRBD1 (6 bases). The CDR3 is made up of 13 amino acids. Germline CDR1 reads KGHSY; CDR2 reads FQNENV. The germline V and J ends were trimmed by 4 bases and 8 bases, with 14 bases remaining between them. CDR3 sequence (DNA): TGTGCCAGCAGCCGAATCCGGGACAAAGAAGCTTTCTTT. Translation gives CASSRIRDKEAFF. The entire variable domain, with the rest obtained from reference TRBV16 and TRBJ1-1, is as follows: GEEVAQTPKHLVRGEGQKAKLYCAPIKGHSYVFWYQQVLKNEFKFLISFQNENVFDETGMPKERFSAKCLPNSPCSLEIQATKLEDSAVYFCASSRIRDKEAFFGQGTRLTVV.

The genes are TRBV6-2 or TRBV6-3 and TRBJ1-2; no clear D. The CDR3 spans 12 residues. Trimming cost V 7 bases and J 6 bases, with 12 bases left between them. CDR1 is MNHEY, CDR2 SVGEGT, per germline. The CDR3 nucleotides read TGTGCCAGCAACACACCAGTAGATGGCTACACCTTC. This sequence encodes CASNTPVDGYTF.

This clonotype was seen a handful of times. The CDR3 DNA follows: TGTGCCAGCAGCGTAACTAGCGGGAGCGGTGGCACCGGGGAGCTGTTTTTT. This translates into CASSVTSGSGGTGELFF. This chain joins TRBV9 and TRBJ2-2, with 11 bases aligning to TRBD2. Germline lookup yields CDR1 SGDLS and CDR2 YYNGEE. V lost 1 base and J lost 4; bases outside the gene matches: 6. This CDR3 is built from 17 residues.

For this clonotype: Since a much larger clone is just one base distant, this may be a read error. The chain combines TRBV2 with TRBJ2-7; D not certain. CDR1 and CDR2 (germline): SNHLY, FYNNEI. The ends were cut back, 8 bases at V and 0 bases at J, with 14 bases in the middle. This CDR3 spans 14 amino acids. Here the CDR3 DNA reads TGTGCCAGCGGTACACAGTTTAGCTCCTACGAGCAGTACTTC. It specifies CASGTQFSSYEQYF.

This sequence joins TRBV11-2 and TRBJ2-3; the match to TRBD2 covers 8 bases. Germline V lookup: CDR1 SGHAT, CDR2 FQNNGV. J gave up 0 bases and V 5 bases, and 10 bases lay outside the gene matches. There are 17 residues in the CDR3. The DNA for the CDR3 is TGTGCCAGCAGCCTTTGGGGCAGCGGGGGAAGCACAGATACGCAGTATTTT. It translates to CASSLWGSGGSTDTQYF.